The rows below give T cell receptor beta chains drawn from one sample of a study of T-cell memory formation after mild COVID-19. TCRdb independently ran MiXCR on the 5' RACE reads; one entry per CDR3 protein. This table has around 80,000 distinct CDR3 sequences, roughly 13% appearing once. The sequenced sample consisted of PBMCs or a T cell subset sorted from them (not recorded which). These receptors came from a man aged 18 to 35 who had mild COVID-19 (a few samples of this study predate the infection). Cell type and time point are not known. Each CDR3 is given with its conserved first and last residue. Each record gives: J gene, V gene, clone size, D gene, CDR3 DNA, CDR3 protein. A D gene is named only where the DNA matches it firmly. Not every row has a clone size; where given, it reads once, few, many or a size class.

j_gene: TRBJ2-6; v_gene: TRBV4-1; abundance: few; d_gene: .; CDR3nt: TGCGCCAGCAGCCAAGAGGAGTCTGGGGCCAACGTCCTGACTTTC; CDR3aa: CASSQEESGANVLTF
j_gene: TRBJ2-2; v_gene: TRBV7-2; abundance: .; d_gene: .; CDR3nt: TGTGCCAGCAGCTCTCCCCGGGCAGGCAACACCGGGGAGCTGTTTTTT; CDR3aa: CASSSPRAGNTGELFF
j_gene: TRBJ2-5; v_gene: TRBV7-8; abundance: .; d_gene: TRBD2; CDR3nt: TGTGCCAGCAGCCGAGATGCGCGGGGGAGTCAAGAGACCCAGTACTTC; CDR3aa: CASSRDARGSQETQYF
j_gene: TRBJ1-1; v_gene: TRBV19; abundance: many; d_gene: TRBD1; CDR3nt: TGTGCCAGTAGTGCAGGGGGAGGCGGTGAAGCTTTCTTT; CDR3aa: CASSAGGGGEAFF
j_gene: TRBJ2-2; v_gene: TRBV18; abundance: few; d_gene: .; CDR3nt: TGTGCCAGCTCACCGGCAGGAGGCACCGGGGAGCTGTTTTTT; CDR3aa: CASSPAGGTGELFF
j_gene: TRBJ2-1; v_gene: TRBV7-6; abundance: few; d_gene: .; CDR3nt: TGTGCCAGCAGCTTAGAGTCGGAATACAATGAGCAGTTCTTC; CDR3aa: CASSLESEYNEQFF
j_gene: TRBJ2-2; v_gene: TRBV12-3/TRBV12-4; abundance: .; d_gene: .; CDR3nt: TGTGCCAGCAGTTTAGGCGTACCCGGGGAGCTGTTTTTT; CDR3aa: CASSLGVPGELFF
j_gene: TRBJ2-7; v_gene: TRBV5-1; abundance: few; d_gene: .; CDR3nt: TGCGCCAGCAGATCCCTACAGGGGACTCCCTACGAGCAGTACTTC; CDR3aa: CASRSLQGTPYEQYF
j_gene: TRBJ2-1; v_gene: TRBV29-1; abundance: many; d_gene: .; CDR3nt: TGCAGCGTTTCTCGCAACCATGAGCAGTTCTTC; CDR3aa: CSVSRNHEQFF
j_gene: TRBJ2-5; v_gene: TRBV7-3; abundance: few; d_gene: .; CDR3nt: TGTGCCAGCACCCGGGACTTCCAAGAGACCCAGTACTTC; CDR3aa: CASTRDFQETQYF
j_gene: TRBJ2-7; v_gene: TRBV5-1; abundance: .; d_gene: .; CDR3nt: TGCGCCAGCAGCCAGGACGCTCCATCCTACTCCTACGAGCAGTACTTC; CDR3aa: CASSQDAPSYSYEQYF
j_gene: TRBJ1-1; v_gene: TRBV6-1; abundance: few; d_gene: .; CDR3nt: TGTGCCAGCAGTGCTTGGGTCACTGAAGCTTTCTTT; CDR3aa: CASSAWVTEAFF
j_gene: TRBJ2-1; v_gene: TRBV5-4; abundance: .; d_gene: TRBD1; CDR3nt: TGTGCCAGCAGCTTACAGGGGAATGACCAGTTCTTC; CDR3aa: CASSLQGNDQFF
j_gene: TRBJ1-4; v_gene: TRBV15; abundance: .; d_gene: TRBD1; CDR3nt: TGTGCCACCAGCAGAGTGGACAGGCCAGCTGAAAAACTGTTTTTT; CDR3aa: CATSRVDRPAEKLFF
j_gene: TRBJ2-3; v_gene: TRBV5-1; abundance: few; d_gene: TRBD1; CDR3nt: TGCGCCAGCAACCCCGGACAGGGACATACGCAGTATTTT; CDR3aa: CASNPGQGHTQYF
j_gene: TRBJ2-5; v_gene: TRBV4-3; abundance: few; d_gene: .; CDR3nt: TGCGCCAGCAGCCAAGATTTGGCGTTTGGGCGGAGGGAGACCCAGTACTTC; CDR3aa: CASSQDLAFGRRETQYF
j_gene: TRBJ1-2; v_gene: TRBV4-3; abundance: few; d_gene: .; CDR3nt: TGCGCCAGCAGCCAAGATCATGGTCAGGGTGATGGCTACACCTTC; CDR3aa: CASSQDHGQGDGYTF
j_gene: TRBJ2-5; v_gene: TRBV12-3/TRBV12-4; abundance: .; d_gene: .; CDR3nt: TGTGCCAGCAGTCAACACAGTGCCCAGTACTTC; CDR3aa: CASSQHSAQYF
j_gene: TRBJ1-1; v_gene: TRBV29-1; abundance: few; d_gene: .; CDR3nt: TGCAGCGTTGTGAGTCTGAACACTGAAGCTTTCTTT; CDR3aa: CSVVSLNTEAFF
j_gene: TRBJ2-3; v_gene: TRBV27; abundance: many; d_gene: .; CDR3nt: TGTGCCAGCAGTTTGGGCGGTCATACGCAGTATTTT; CDR3aa: CASSLGGHTQYF
j_gene: TRBJ2-2; v_gene: TRBV5-1; abundance: few; d_gene: .; CDR3nt: TGCGCCAGCAGTTCGACCCCGAACACCGGGGAGCTGTTTTTT; CDR3aa: CASSSTPNTGELFF
j_gene: TRBJ1-6; v_gene: TRBV20-1; abundance: many; d_gene: .; CDR3nt: TGCAGTGCTAGAGACAGGGAACATTCACCCCTCCACTTT; CDR3aa: CSARDREHSPLHF
j_gene: TRBJ2-3; v_gene: TRBV10-3; abundance: many; d_gene: TRBD2; CDR3nt: TGTGCCATCAGTGACGTTACCGGGACTAGCGGCACAGATACGCAGTATTTT; CDR3aa: CAISDVTGTSGTDTQYF
j_gene: TRBJ1-1; v_gene: TRBV7-9; abundance: few; d_gene: TRBD1; CDR3nt: TGTGCCAGCAGTCGGGACAGGCATGAAGCTTTCTTT; CDR3aa: CASSRDRHEAFF
j_gene: TRBJ2-5; v_gene: TRBV10-3; abundance: .; d_gene: TRBD2; CDR3nt: TGTGCCATCAGTGCGGACACTAGCGGGGGTGGAGAGACCCAGTACTTC; CDR3aa: CAISADTSGGGETQYF
j_gene: TRBJ2-5; v_gene: TRBV3-1; abundance: .; d_gene: TRBD1; CDR3nt: TGTGCCAGCAGCCACATCAGGGGGCTCAGGGAGACCCAGTACTTC; CDR3aa: CASSHIRGLRETQYF
j_gene: TRBJ2-1; v_gene: TRBV4-3; abundance: few; d_gene: .; CDR3nt: TGCGCCAGCAGCCAAGATGGGTTTTACAATGAGCAGTTCTTC; CDR3aa: CASSQDGFYNEQFF
j_gene: TRBJ2-2; v_gene: TRBV28; abundance: .; d_gene: .; CDR3nt: TGTGCCAGCAGTCTACCATCCACGACAGGGGAGGGTACCGGGGAGCTGTTTTTT; CDR3aa: CASSLPSTTGEGTGELFF
j_gene: TRBJ1-6; v_gene: TRBV14; abundance: .; d_gene: TRBD1; CDR3nt: TGTGCCAGCAGCCAAGCGCTAGCGACAGGGGGAAATTCACCCCTCCACTTT; CDR3aa: CASSQALATGGNSPLHF
j_gene: TRBJ2-7; v_gene: TRBV18; abundance: .; d_gene: .; CDR3nt: TGTGCCAGCTCACCTGCGGACGGGCCAAGCTACGAGCAGTACTTC; CDR3aa: CASSPADGPSYEQYF
j_gene: TRBJ2-1; v_gene: TRBV7-9; abundance: many; d_gene: .; CDR3nt: TGTGCCAGCAGCGCCGCACAGTACAATGAGCAGTTCTTC; CDR3aa: CASSAAQYNEQFF
j_gene: TRBJ2-7; v_gene: TRBV5-1; abundance: few; d_gene: .; CDR3nt: TGCGCCAGCAGCTCTCGACAGTACCCTTCCTACGAGCAGTACTTC; CDR3aa: CASSSRQYPSYEQYF
j_gene: TRBJ2-7; v_gene: TRBV6-5; abundance: many; d_gene: TRBD1; CDR3nt: TGTGCCAGCAGCCCAGGACAGGGAAGATACGAGCAGTACTTC; CDR3aa: CASSPGQGRYEQYF
j_gene: TRBJ2-5; v_gene: TRBV20-1; abundance: many; d_gene: .; CDR3nt: TGCAGTGCTAGAGGCCAGCATCAGACCCAGTACTTC; CDR3aa: CSARGQHQTQYF
j_gene: TRBJ1-5; v_gene: TRBV12-3/TRBV12-4; abundance: few; d_gene: .; CDR3nt: TGTGCCAGCAGTTTAACGTTAGGGCAGCCCCAGCATTTT; CDR3aa: CASSLTLGQPQHF
j_gene: TRBJ1-2; v_gene: TRBV6-5; abundance: many; d_gene: TRBD1; CDR3nt: TGTGCCAGCAGTCCCGGGACAGGATATGGCTATGGCTACACCTTC; CDR3aa: CASSPGTGYGYGYTF
j_gene: TRBJ2-1; v_gene: TRBV29-1; abundance: .; d_gene: TRBD1; CDR3nt: TGCAGCGCGGAGACAGGGCGGGATGAGCAGTTCTTC; CDR3aa: CSAETGRDEQFF
j_gene: TRBJ2-1; v_gene: TRBV5-1; abundance: .; d_gene: .; CDR3nt: TGCGCCAGCAGCCCGGACGGAGGAGGTGGCAATGAGCAGTTCTTC; CDR3aa: CASSPDGGGGNEQFF
j_gene: TRBJ1-2; v_gene: TRBV5-8; abundance: few; d_gene: .; CDR3nt: TGTGCCAGCAGCTTCTACGGACCTGCTAACTATGGCTACACCTTC; CDR3aa: CASSFYGPANYGYTF
j_gene: TRBJ2-6; v_gene: TRBV20-1; abundance: .; d_gene: .; CDR3nt: TGCAGTGCTAGAGGTCGCCCTAGCTCTGGGGCCAACGTCCTGACTTTC; CDR3aa: CSARGRPSSGANVLTF
j_gene: TRBJ2-5; v_gene: TRBV12-3/TRBV12-4; abundance: few; d_gene: TRBD1; CDR3nt: TGTGCCAGCAGGTCGACAGGGGCAGAAGAGACCCAGTACTTC; CDR3aa: CASRSTGAEETQYF
j_gene: TRBJ1-5; v_gene: TRBV7-2; abundance: .; d_gene: .; CDR3nt: TGTGCCAGCAGCCACGCATCTCAGCCCCAGCATTTT; CDR3aa: CASSHASQPQHF
j_gene: TRBJ2-7; v_gene: TRBV5-1; abundance: few; d_gene: .; CDR3nt: TGCGCCAGCGGGACATCTTCCTACGAGCAGTACTTC; CDR3aa: CASGTSSYEQYF
j_gene: TRBJ2-1; v_gene: TRBV10-2; abundance: .; d_gene: .; CDR3nt: TGCGCCAGCAGTTCAGGGGCCGGTGAGCAGTTCTTC; CDR3aa: CASSSGAGEQFF
j_gene: TRBJ2-5; v_gene: TRBV12-3/TRBV12-4; abundance: few; d_gene: .; CDR3nt: TGTGCCAGCAGTGCGGGCCGAGAGACCCAGTACTTC; CDR3aa: CASSAGRETQYF
j_gene: TRBJ2-5; v_gene: TRBV7-8; abundance: few; d_gene: .; CDR3nt: TGTGCCAGCAGCCCCTGGGACCCACAAGAGACCCAGTACTTC; CDR3aa: CASSPWDPQETQYF
j_gene: TRBJ1-5; v_gene: TRBV9; abundance: .; d_gene: .; CDR3nt: TGTGCCAGCAGCGTAGGACCTGGAGGGGAGCCCCAGCATTTT; CDR3aa: CASSVGPGGEPQHF
j_gene: TRBJ2-2; v_gene: TRBV29-1; abundance: .; d_gene: .; CDR3nt: TGCAGCGTGCTGGTCACCGGGGAGCTGTTTTTT; CDR3aa: CSVLVTGELFF
j_gene: TRBJ2-7; v_gene: TRBV10-2; abundance: .; d_gene: TRBD1; CDR3nt: TGCGCCAGCAGTGGCTACGACAGGGGGGGTTCCTACGAGCAGTACTTC; CDR3aa: CASSGYDRGGSYEQYF
j_gene: TRBJ2-1; v_gene: TRBV6-2/TRBV6-3; abundance: .; d_gene: .; CDR3nt: TGTGCCAGCAGTTCCAGGTCGGCCAATGAGCAGTTCTTC; CDR3aa: CASSSRSANEQFF